This paragraph reports one TCR beta chain. These data belong to a study of CD4 and CD8 cells across lung adenocarcinoma regions. In germline, CDR1 is MNHEY, CDR2 SMNVEV (reference sequence). V lost 2 bases and J 9 bases, leaving 21 bases between the germline ends. The CDR3 loop spans 16 amino acids. Localized lung adenocarcinoma, a non-small cell lung cancer, affected the donors. Each CDR3 protein gets one entry after TCRdb re-called the PCR reads with MiXCR. This table holds 13,000 or so distinct CDR3 sequences, roughly 48% found once. This chain links TRBV27 with TRBJ2-3; D perhaps matches TRBD2 (6 bases). Source material: CD4+ T cells from the center of a lung tumor. The source of this sequence is a male donor with lung adenocarcinoma. The CD4 and CD8 labels of this study may be unreliable. The CDR3: CASSLIGRLLKETQYF. The CDR3 nucleotides are TGTGCCAGCAGTTTAATCGGGAGACTCCTCAAAGAGACGCAGTATTTT.